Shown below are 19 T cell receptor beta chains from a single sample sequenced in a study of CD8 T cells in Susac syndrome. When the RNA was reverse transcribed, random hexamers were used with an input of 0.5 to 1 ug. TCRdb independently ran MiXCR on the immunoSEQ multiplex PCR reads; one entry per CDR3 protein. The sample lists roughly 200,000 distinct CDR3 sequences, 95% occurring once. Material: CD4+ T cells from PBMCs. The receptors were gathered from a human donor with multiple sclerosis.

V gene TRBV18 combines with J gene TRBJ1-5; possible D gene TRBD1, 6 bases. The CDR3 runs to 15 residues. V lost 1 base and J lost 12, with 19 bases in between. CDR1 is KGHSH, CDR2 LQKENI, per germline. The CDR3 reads CASSPLPGTSGDQHF. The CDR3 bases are TGTGCCAGCTCACCACTTCCGGGCACATCAGGGGACCAGCATTTT.

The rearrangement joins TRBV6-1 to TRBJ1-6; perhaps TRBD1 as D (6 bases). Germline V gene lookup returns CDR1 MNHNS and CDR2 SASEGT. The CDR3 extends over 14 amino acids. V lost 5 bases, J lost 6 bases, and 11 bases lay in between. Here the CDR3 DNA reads TGTGCCAGCAGTACAGGGACACTTAATTCACCCCTCCACTTT. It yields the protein CASSTGTLNSPLHF.

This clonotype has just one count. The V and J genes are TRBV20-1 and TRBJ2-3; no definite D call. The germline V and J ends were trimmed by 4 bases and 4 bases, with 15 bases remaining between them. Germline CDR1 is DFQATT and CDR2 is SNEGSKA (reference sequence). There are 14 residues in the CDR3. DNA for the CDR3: TGCAGTGCTACTAAGACCGCCGTGGCAGATACGCAGTATTTT. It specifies CSATKTAVADTQYF.

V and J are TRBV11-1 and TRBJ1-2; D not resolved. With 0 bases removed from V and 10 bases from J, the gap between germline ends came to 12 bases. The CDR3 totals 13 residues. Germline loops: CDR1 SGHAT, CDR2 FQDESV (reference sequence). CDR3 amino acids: CASSLADLSDYTF. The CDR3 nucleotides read TGTGCCAGCAGCTTAGCAGATCTATCGGACTACACCTTC. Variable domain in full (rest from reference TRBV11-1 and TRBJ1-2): EAEVAQSPRYKITEKSQAVAFWCDPISGHATLYWYRQILGQGPELLVQFQDESVVDDSQLPKDRFSAERLKGVDSTLKIQPAELGDSAMYLCASSLADLSDYTFGSGTRLTVV.

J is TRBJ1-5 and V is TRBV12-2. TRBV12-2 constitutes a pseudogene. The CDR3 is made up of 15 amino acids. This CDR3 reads CASRLARAEGQPQHF. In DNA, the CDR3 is TGTGCAAGTCGCTTAGCGAGGGCAGAGGGACAGCCCCAGCATTTT.

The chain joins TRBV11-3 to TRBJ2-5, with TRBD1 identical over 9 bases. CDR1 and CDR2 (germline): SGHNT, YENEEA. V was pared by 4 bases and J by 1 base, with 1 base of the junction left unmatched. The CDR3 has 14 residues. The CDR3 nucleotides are TGTGCCAGCAGCTGGACAGGGGCCCAAGAGACCCAGTACTTC. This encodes CASSWTGAQETQYF.

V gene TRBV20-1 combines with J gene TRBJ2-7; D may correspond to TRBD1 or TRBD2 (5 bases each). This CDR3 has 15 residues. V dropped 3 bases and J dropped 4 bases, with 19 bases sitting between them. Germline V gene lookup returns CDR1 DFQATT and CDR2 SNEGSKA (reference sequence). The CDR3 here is CSASEQGGSKYEQYF. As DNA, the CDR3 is TGCAGTGCTAGCGAGCAGGGTGGGAGCAAATACGAGCAGTACTTC.

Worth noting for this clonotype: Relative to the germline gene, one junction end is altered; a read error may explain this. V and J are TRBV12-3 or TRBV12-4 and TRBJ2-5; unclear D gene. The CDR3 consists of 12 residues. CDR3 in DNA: TGTGCCAGCAGCTTAGGGAAAGAGACCCAGTACTTC. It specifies CASSLGKETQYF.

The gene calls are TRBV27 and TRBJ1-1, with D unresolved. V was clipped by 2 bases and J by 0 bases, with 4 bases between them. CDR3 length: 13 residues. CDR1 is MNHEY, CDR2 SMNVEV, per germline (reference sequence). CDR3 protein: CASSLQLNTEAFF. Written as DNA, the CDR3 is TGTGCCAGCAGTTTACAACTGAACACTGAAGCTTTCTTT.

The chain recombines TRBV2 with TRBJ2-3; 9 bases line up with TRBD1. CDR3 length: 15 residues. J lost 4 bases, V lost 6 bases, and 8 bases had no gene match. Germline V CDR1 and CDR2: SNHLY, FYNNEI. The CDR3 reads CASREDRGVADTQYF. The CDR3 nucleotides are TGTGCCAGCAGGGAGGACAGGGGAGTTGCAGATACGCAGTATTTT.

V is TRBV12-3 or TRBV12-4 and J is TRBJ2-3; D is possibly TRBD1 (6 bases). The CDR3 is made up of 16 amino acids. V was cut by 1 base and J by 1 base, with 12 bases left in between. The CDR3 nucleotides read TGTGCCAGCAGTTTAGGTACAGGGAGCGGCACAGATACGCAGTATTTT. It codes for CASSLGTGSGTDTQYF.

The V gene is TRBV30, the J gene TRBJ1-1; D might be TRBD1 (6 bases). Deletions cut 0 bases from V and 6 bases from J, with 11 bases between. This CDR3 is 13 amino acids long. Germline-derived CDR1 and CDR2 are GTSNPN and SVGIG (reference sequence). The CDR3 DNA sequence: TGTGCCTGGAGTGTAGGGGGGCGAGCTGAAGCTTTCTTT. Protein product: CAWSVGGRAEAFF.

CDR3: CASSFQGGNTEAFF. CDR3 coding DNA: TGTGCCAGCAGTTTTCAGGGAGGGAACACTGAAGCTTTCTTT. V and J are TRBV2 and TRBJ1-1; the D gene is possibly TRBD1 (5 bases). Trimming left V 5 bases short and J 1 base short, with 11 bases between. This CDR3 comprises 14 residues. In germline, CDR1 is SNHLY, CDR2 FYNNEI.

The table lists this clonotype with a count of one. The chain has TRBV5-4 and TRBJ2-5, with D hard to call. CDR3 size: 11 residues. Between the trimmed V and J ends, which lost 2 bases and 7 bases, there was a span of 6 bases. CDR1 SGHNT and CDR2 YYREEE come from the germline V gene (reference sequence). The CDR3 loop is CASSFGVTQYF. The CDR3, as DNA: TGTGCCAGCAGCTTTGGGGTGACCCAGTACTTC.

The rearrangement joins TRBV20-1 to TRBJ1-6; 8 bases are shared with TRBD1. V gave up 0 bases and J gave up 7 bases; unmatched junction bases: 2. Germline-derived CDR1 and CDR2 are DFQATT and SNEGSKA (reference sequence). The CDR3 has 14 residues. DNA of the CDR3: TGCAGTGCTAGAGACTACAGGGGGAATTCACCCCTCCACTTT. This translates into CSARDYRGNSPLHF.

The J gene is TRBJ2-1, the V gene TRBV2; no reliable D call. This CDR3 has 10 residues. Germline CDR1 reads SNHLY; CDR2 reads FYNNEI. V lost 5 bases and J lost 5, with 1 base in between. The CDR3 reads CASSNNEQFF. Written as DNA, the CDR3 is TGTGCCAGCAGTAACAATGAGCAGTTCTTC.

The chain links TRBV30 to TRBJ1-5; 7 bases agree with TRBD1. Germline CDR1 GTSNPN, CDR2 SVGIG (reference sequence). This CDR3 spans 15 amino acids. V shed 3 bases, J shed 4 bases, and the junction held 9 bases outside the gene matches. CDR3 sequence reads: CAWRGRTGLNQPQHF. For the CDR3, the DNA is TGTGCCTGGAGAGGGAGGACAGGTCTAAATCAGCCCCAGCATTTT.

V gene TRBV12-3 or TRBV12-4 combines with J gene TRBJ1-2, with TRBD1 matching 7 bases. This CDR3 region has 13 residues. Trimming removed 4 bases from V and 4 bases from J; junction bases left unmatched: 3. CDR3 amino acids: CASSYGTAYGYTF. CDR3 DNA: TGTGCCAGCAGTTACGGGACAGCCTATGGCTACACCTTC.

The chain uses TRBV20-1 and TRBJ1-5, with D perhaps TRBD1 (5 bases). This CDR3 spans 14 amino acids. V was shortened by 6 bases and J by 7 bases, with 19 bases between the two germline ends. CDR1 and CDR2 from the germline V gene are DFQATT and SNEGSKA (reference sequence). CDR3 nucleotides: TGCAGTGCCCCCCCCGGGGGGTTTACGCAGCCCCAGCATTTT. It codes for CSAPPGGFTQPQHF.